These T cell receptor beta chains were read from a single sample in a study of blood T cell repertoires in COVID-19. Profiled with immunoSEQ multiplex PCR; TCRdb holds only in-frame clones, not every one. Counted here are nearly 350,000 clones, more than 85% occurring once; the ten biggest clones make up approximately 0.99%. Input material: PBMCs or T cells enriched from blood (not recorded which). These receptors originate from a woman in her twenties or thirties who had recovered from COVID-19. CDR3s include the opening cysteine and the closing phenylalanine or tryptophan. A D gene is named only where the DNA matches it firmly. Not every row has a clone size; where given, it reads once, few, many or a size class.

TRBJ1-1 TRBV4-1 - - TGCGCCAGCAGCCAAGGCTATTCGGGGTCGAACACTGAAGCTTTCTTT CASSQGYSGSNTEAFF
TRBJ2-5 TRBV16 once TRBD1 TGTGCCAGCAGCCAGGAAAGAGGGGGCGGAGAGACCCAGTACTTC CASSQERGGGETQYF
TRBJ2-3 TRBV5-1 - - TGCGCCAGCACCACGGGGACTCCCGGCACAGATACGCAGTATTTT CASTTGTPGTDTQYF
TRBJ2-1 TRBV5-5 few TRBD1 TGTGCCAGCAGCTTGGCCGCAGGGGGCAACCAAGGATATGAGCAGTTCTTC CASSLAAGGNQGYEQFF
TRBJ1-3 TRBV30 - - TGTGCCTGGGGCAGTTTAAACACCATATATTTT CAWGSLNTIYF
TRBJ2-5 TRBV7-2 - TRBD2 TGTGCCAGCAGCCAGGGGACTAGCGTGGAGACCCAGTACTTC CASSQGTSVETQYF
TRBJ2-7 TRBV10-3 - - TGTGCCATCAGTGAGTCGATGGGCCTCTACGAGCAGTACTTC CAISESMGLYEQYF
TRBJ1-1 TRBV5-1 few TRBD1 TGCGCCAGCAGCTTGGGGCCAGGGGGTAACACTGAAGCTTTCTTT CASSLGPGGNTEAFF
TRBJ1-5 TRBV28 - - TGTGCCAGCAGTTTCTCCGTTGACAGATTCAATCAGCCCCAGCATTTT CASSFSVDRFNQPQHF
TRBJ1-5 TRBV28 - TRBD1 TGTGCCAGCAGTCCCACAGGGGGCGTAGGACAGCCCCAGCATTTT CASSPTGGVGQPQHF
TRBJ1-6 TRBV5-6 - - TGTGCCAGCAGCTCCCCGGGGGGGGGTAATTCACCCCTCCACTTT CASSSPGGGNSPLHF
TRBJ1-5 TRBV3-1/TRBV3-2 - - TGTGCCAGCAGCCAAGGACTGAAAAATCAGCCCCAGCATTTT CASSQGLKNQPQHF
TRBJ2-1 TRBV19 - TRBD2 TGTGCCAGTAGTATCAAGAGCGGGGGGGTTGGTGAGCAGTTCTTC CASSIKSGGVGEQFF
TRBJ1-1 TRBV10-3 - TRBD1 TGTGCCATCAACCAAAAGGGGGCGAACACTGAAGCTTTCTTT CAINQKGANTEAFF
TRBJ2-1 TRBV4-3 once - TGCGCCAGCAGCCAAGTTCGACTCGCTTACAATGAGCAGTTCTTC CASSQVRLAYNEQFF
TRBJ1-2 TRBV12-3/TRBV12-4 - TRBD1 TGTGCCGGGCGGGACAGCCGGAACTATGGCTACACCTTC CAGRDSRNYGYTF
TRBJ1-2 TRBV27 - TRBD1 TGTGCCAGCAGTCCTGGGACAGTCTATGGCTACACCTTC CASSPGTVYGYTF
TRBJ1-1 TRBV7-9 - - TGTGCCAGCAGCTTAGTTGCAGGGTACGTCAGCACTGAAGCTTTCTTT CASSLVAGYVSTEAFF
TRBJ1-3 TRBV18 - TRBD1 TGTGCCAGCTCACCACCGACGGACAGGGCGATCCGGAACACCATATATTTT CASSPPTDRAIRNTIYF
TRBJ2-5 TRBV20-1 once - TGCAGTGCGGAGGGCGGAGGGACCCAGTACTTC CSAEGGGTQYF
TRBJ1-2 TRBV6-2/TRBV6-3 - TRBD1 TGTGCCAGCAGCCCTCGTAGTGGATTTCTGGGACAGGGAGACTATGGCTACACCTTC CASSPRSGFLGQGDYGYTF
TRBJ2-2 TRBV7-8 - - TGTGCCAGCAGCTTAGCAAGACCCGGGGTGGCTCGCGGCGGGGACACCGGGGAGCTGTTTTTT CASSLARPGVARGGDTGELFF
TRBJ1-1 TRBV4-3 - - TGCGCCAGCAGCCAAGGGGGCCGAGGAGTAACGGTCACAGGGGAAGCTTTCTTT CASSQGGRGVTVTGEAFF
TRBJ2-7 TRBV15 once TRBD2 TGTGCCACCAGCAGCGGGACTAGTCACGAGCAGTACTTC CATSSGTSHEQYF